Each of the 21 T cell receptor beta chains below was sequenced from the same sample in a study of OX40 agonist ivuxolimab in advanced cancers. Profiling relied on immunoSEQ multiplex PCR, and the TCRdb table lists in-frame clones only, not all of them. The sample contains about 70,000 clones, 86% of which appear only once. Here the sequenced sample was CD4+ or CD8+ T cells sorted from blood, taken in a trial of the OX40 agonist ivuxolimab. The receptors shown here come from an adult with an advanced solid tumor such as melanoma, head and neck, liver or kidney cancer.

The chain carries TRBV6-6 and TRBJ1-5; possibly TRBD1 for D (5 bases). This CDR3 spans 14 amino acids. CDR1 is MNHNY and CDR2 is SVGAGI in the germline V gene (reference sequence). V was pared by 2 bases and J by 6 bases, with 11 bases between. The CDR3 bases are TGTGCCAGCAGTTACGGGCAGGGAGGTCAGCCCCAGCATTTT. Protein product: CASSYGQGGQPQHF.

The rearrangement joins TRBV5-5 to TRBJ2-7; possible D gene TRBD2, 5 bases. The germline CDR1 and CDR2 sequences are SGHKS and YYEKEE (reference sequence). The CDR3 sequence is 16 residues long. V was trimmed by 0 bases and J by 0 bases, leaving 13 bases between them. CDR3 in DNA: TGTGCCAGCAGCTTGGGAGCGGCAAGGTACTCCTACGAGCAGTACTTC. This encodes CASSLGAARYSYEQYF. The variable domain in full, with the rest retrieved from reference TRBV5-5 and TRBJ2-7, is DAGVTQSPTHLIKTRGQQVTLRCSPISGHKSVSWYQQVLGQGPQFIFQYYEKEERGRGNFPDRFSARQFPNYSSELNVNALLLGDSALYLCASSLGAARYSYEQYFGPGTRLTVT.

The chain uses TRBV6-5 and TRBJ2-2; tentatively, D is TRBD1 (6 bases). Germline V gene sequence: CDR1 MNHEY, CDR2 SVGAGI. There are 14 residues in the CDR3. V lost 6 bases, J lost 3 bases, and 11 bases lay in between. CDR3 residues: CASRFPGDTGELFF. The DNA for the CDR3 is TGTGCCAGCAGGTTTCCAGGGGACACCGGGGAGCTGTTTTTT.

The rearrangement links TRBV5-4 to TRBJ1-1; a weak D match, TRBD1 (6 bases). The V gene lost 3 bases and the J gene lost 7 bases, with 13 bases spanning the gap. The length of the CDR3 is 13 residues. Germline V gives CDR1 SGHNT, CDR2 YYREEE (reference sequence). Written as DNA, the CDR3 is TGTGCCAGCAGCTCCGGGACAAATATTGAAGCTTTCTTT. It yields the protein CASSSGTNIEAFF.

This clone was observed a single time. V and J are TRBV15 and TRBJ2-7, with D hard to call. V gave up 0 bases and J gave up 2 bases, with 20 bases separating them. CDR1 is LNHNV and CDR2 is YYDKDF in the germline V gene (reference sequence). This CDR3 has 18 amino acids. CDR3 sequence (DNA): TGTGCCACCAGCAGAGATTTAACAGACAAGGCCCATACCTACGAGCAGTACTTC. The encoded protein is CATSRDLTDKAHTYEQYF. The full variable domain, rest sourced from reference TRBV15 and TRBJ2-7, is DAMVIQNPRYQVTQFGKPVTLSCSQTLNHNVMYWYQQKSSQAPKLLFHYYDKDFNNEADTPDNFQSRRPNTSFCFLDIRSPGLGDTAMYLCATSRDLTDKAHTYEQYFGPGTRLTVT.

The rearrangement links TRBV10-3 to TRBJ1-2; no clear D gene. This CDR3 is built from 14 residues. V dropped 2 bases and J dropped 4 bases, with 11 bases sitting between them. Germline V lookup: CDR1 ENHRY, CDR2 SYGVKD. For the CDR3, the DNA is TGTGCCATCAGTGAGGGCGGGGATCCCTATGGCTACACCTTC. Encoded protein: CAISEGGDPYGYTF.

The chain recombines TRBV11-1 with TRBJ2-3; 9 bases map to TRBD2. The CDR3 is 14 amino acids. The trim removed 3 bases at V and 8 bases at J, leaving 6 bases unmatched. Germline V gene lookup returns CDR1 SGHAT and CDR2 FQDESV (reference sequence). This chain's CDR3 is CASSLGQAGGTQYF. In nucleotides, the CDR3 is TGTGCCAGCAGCTTGGGTCAAGCGGGGGGTACGCAGTATTTT.

This clone has just one count. V usage is TRBV19 and J usage is TRBJ2-2, with D possibly TRBD1 on 6 matching bases. The germline gives CDR1 LNHDA, CDR2 SQIVND (reference sequence). V lost 7 bases, J lost 4 bases, and 10 bases lay in between. The CDR3 runs to 13 residues. CDR3 DNA sequence: TGTGCCAGTATCGCAGGGGCCACCGGGGAGCTGTTTTTT. It translates to CASIAGATGELFF.

This rearrangement joins TRBV28 to TRBJ1-6; D might be TRBD1 (5 bases). Trimming took 7 bases from V and 7 from J, leaving 17 bases between them. From germline, CDR1 is MDHEN and CDR2 SYDVKM. The CDR3 covers 15 residues. The CDR3 region is CASTSPGVTNSPLHF. DNA for the CDR3: TGTGCCAGCACCTCTCCGGGGGTCACGAATTCACCCCTCCACTTT.

The J gene is TRBJ2-5, the V gene TRBV6-6; perhaps TRBD2 as D (5 bases). This CDR3 region has 13 residues. V lost 0 bases and J 11 bases, leaving 13 bases between the germline ends. The germline gives CDR1 MNHNY, CDR2 SVGAGI (reference sequence). The CDR3 coding sequence is TGTGCCAGCAGTTACTCGAGAGGGATAGTGCAGTACTTC. Its protein is CASSYSRGIVQYF.

This sequence joins TRBV7-9 and TRBJ2-3; TRBD2 aligns across 7 bases. The CDR3 is 12 residues long. Germline V gives CDR1 SEHNR, CDR2 FQNEAQ (reference sequence). Unmatched junction bases numbered 5, after V lost 8 bases and J lost 6 bases. The CDR3 nucleotides are TGTGCCAGCGGGGAGGGGTTGGATACGCAGTATTTT. As protein: CASGEGLDTQYF.

The V and J genes are TRBV9 and TRBJ1-1, with 11 bases lining up with TRBD1. The CDR3 sequence is 15 residues long. Germline CDR1 is SGDLS and CDR2 is YYNGEE. With V trimmed by 3 bases and J by 5 bases, 6 bases remained unmatched. The CDR3 spells CASSAGQGAKTEAFF. CDR3 DNA: TGTGCCAGCAGCGCCGGACAGGGGGCGAAAACTGAAGCTTTCTTT.

The chain links TRBV7-2 to TRBJ2-4; possible D gene TRBD2, 6 bases. This CDR3 comprises 16 residues. The germline V gene has CDR1 SGHTA and CDR2 FQGNSA. V dropped 0 bases and J dropped 7 bases, with 16 bases sitting between them. The CDR3 DNA is TGTGCCAGCAGCTTAGCACTCTCGGGCGGGACCAACATTCAGTACTTC. This codes for CASSLALSGGTNIQYF.

The chain carries TRBV9 and TRBJ1-2, with D hard to call. The CDR3 is made up of 12 amino acids. Germline loops: CDR1 SGDLS, CDR2 YYNGEE. V was shortened by 4 bases and J by 5 bases, with 9 bases between the two germline ends. The CDR3 region is CASSSERYGYTF. As DNA, the CDR3 is TGTGCCAGCAGCTCCGAGCGGTATGGCTACACCTTC.

The CDR3 sequence is CARLKFEQGEKLFF. The CDR3, as DNA: TGCGCCAGGTTGAAGTTTGAACAGGGGGAAAAACTGTTTTTT. The chain links TRBV10-1 to TRBJ1-4, with TRBD1 matching over 7 bases. Germline-derived CDR1 and CDR2 are WNHNN and SYGVQD (reference sequence). V dropped 9 bases and J dropped 8; count of bases not matched to a gene: 12. This CDR3 spans 14 amino acids.

A single count supports this clone. This chain connects TRBV15 to TRBJ1-4; tentative D call: TRBD1 (5 bases). This CDR3 has 15 amino acids. Trimming left V 5 bases short and J 0 bases short, with 10 bases between. Germline CDR1 LNHNV, CDR2 YYDKDF (reference sequence). CDR3 residues: CATSAQGATNEKLFF. The CDR3 DNA is TGTGCCACCAGCGCGCAAGGGGCAACTAATGAAAAACTGTTTTTT.

In DNA form, the CDR3 reads TGCGCCAGCAGCTTTGACGGCTACAGCTCCTACAATGAGCAGTTCTTC. It yields the protein CASSFDGYSSYNEQFF. V is TRBV5-1 and J is TRBJ2-1; D remains unclear. Germline CDR1 and CDR2: SGHRS and YFSETQ. Trimming shortened V by 2 bases and J by 0 bases, and 12 bases separated the two germline ends. CDR3 size: 16 residues.

The chain couples TRBV5-5 to TRBJ1-4, with 12 bases fitting TRBD1. CDR1 and CDR2 from the germline V gene are SGHKS and YYEKEE (reference sequence). V gave up 3 bases and J gave up 7 bases; unmatched junction bases: 16. The CDR3 contains 19 residues. The CDR3 is CASSYTSGTGGYFGEKLFF. Here the CDR3 DNA reads TGTGCCAGCAGCTATACATCCGGGACAGGGGGCTATTTCGGTGAAAAACTGTTTTTT.

The J gene is TRBJ1-1, the V gene TRBV5-6; 8 nucleotides align to TRBD1. This CDR3 comprises 19 residues. V lost 1 base, J lost 5 bases, and 19 bases stayed unmatched. CDR1 is SGHDT and CDR2 is YYEEEE in the germline V gene. The CDR3 is CASSLMWFRGHFNRTEAFF. DNA for the CDR3: TGTGCCAGCAGCTTGATGTGGTTCAGGGGGCATTTTAATAGAACTGAAGCTTTCTTT.

The chain couples TRBV28 to TRBJ1-2, with D possibly being TRBD1 (6 bases). The CDR3 contains 16 residues. The germline gives CDR1 MDHEN, CDR2 SYDVKM. The V end lost 4 bases, the J end lost 6 bases, and 21 bases lay between the germline ends. CDR3 in amino acids: CASSSIGVGTINGYTF. DNA of the CDR3: TGTGCCAGCAGTTCCATAGGGGTGGGGACAATAAATGGCTACACCTTC.

The chain combines TRBV2 with TRBJ2-3, with 8 nucleotides matching TRBD2. Germline CDR1 is SNHLY and CDR2 is FYNNEI. There are 16 residues in the CDR3. Germline trimming cut 1 base from V and 2 bases from J; bases unmatched to any gene: 5. As DNA, the CDR3 is TGTGCCAGCAGTGAAGGTAGCGGGGCGAACACAGATACGCAGTATTTT. Translation gives CASSEGSGANTDTQYF.